The 29 T cell receptor beta chains below were found in one sample sequenced in a study of T cell responses to AZD1222 COVID-19 vaccine. The protocol was immunoSEQ multiplex PCR, while the TCRdb copy is restricted to in-frame clones and leaves out a portion. This table has around 180,000 clones, approximately 92% appearing once. The specimen was peripheral blood, collected on day 0 of AZD1222 vaccination. The receptors shown here come from an adult in good health.

Regarding this clone: The identical CDR3 is also encoded by other nucleotide sequences in the sample. The chain recombines TRBV18 with TRBJ2-7, with D possibly matching TRBD1 (6 bases). Germline lookup yields CDR1 KGHSH and CDR2 LQKENI. The V and J ends lost 6 bases and 3 bases respectively, with 9 bases between them. The CDR3 runs 12 residues. In DNA form, the CDR3 reads TGTGCCAGCTCCCCGGACAGCTACGAGCAGTACGTC. This encodes CASSPDSYEQYV.

This chain joins TRBV9 and TRBJ2-3; 10 nucleotides align to TRBD1. The germline CDR1 and CDR2 sequences are SGDLS and YYNGEE. The junction had 6 bases not matched to a gene; V was cut back by 2 bases and J by 0 bases. The CDR3 extends over 17 amino acids. This chain's CDR3 is CASSVDRGLVSTDTQYF. The CDR3 DNA sequence: TGTGCCAGCAGCGTCGACAGGGGGCTCGTTAGCACAGATACGCAGTATTTT.

The rearrangement links TRBV11-3 to TRBJ2-1; D may be TRBD2 (6 bases). Germline CDR1 reads SGHNT; CDR2 reads YENEEA. The CDR3 has 14 amino acids. V shed 1 base and J shed 5 bases, with 9 bases lying between them. The CDR3 reads CASSLGGEDNEQFF. The CDR3 coding sequence is TGTGCCAGCAGCTTAGGGGGGGAGGACAATGAGCAGTTCTTC.

This clone showed up just once. This chain uses TRBV2 with TRBJ2-7; D is possibly TRBD1 (6 bases). The CDR3 contains 10 residues. Trimming took 8 bases from V and 5 from J, leaving 7 bases between them. CDR1 SNHLY and CDR2 FYNNEI come from the germline V gene. CDR3 region: CASEGDEQYF. Written as DNA, the CDR3 is TGTGCCAGCGAGGGGGACGAGCAGTACTTC.

The chain links TRBV12-3 or TRBV12-4 to TRBJ2-1; 7 positions agree with TRBD2. J gave up 6 bases and V 5 bases, and 1 base lay outside the gene matches. CDR3 length: 12 amino acids. This CDR3 is CASSKRGNEQFF. Written as DNA, the CDR3 is TGTGCCAGCAGTAAGCGGGGCAATGAGCAGTTCTTC.

The chain joins TRBV20-1 to TRBJ2-7, with 7 bases matching TRBD2. There are 12 residues in the CDR3. Trimming took 3 bases from V and 3 from J; bases not matched to a gene: 2. The germline V gene encodes CDR1 DFQATT and CDR2 SNEGSKA (reference sequence). The CDR3 sequence: CSASTGGYEQYF. The CDR3, as DNA: TGCAGTGCTAGTACGGGAGGCTACGAGCAGTACTTC.

This chain uses TRBV10-3 with TRBJ1-1; TRBD1 agrees at 11 bases. Germline-derived CDR1 and CDR2 are ENHRY and SYGVKD. The V segment lost 3 bases and the J segment 2 bases; nucleotides outside the gene matches: 5. This CDR3 is built from 16 residues. CDR3 protein: CAISEGTGGYNTEAFF. The CDR3 DNA follows: TGTGCCATCAGTGAAGGGACAGGGGGTTACAACACTGAAGCTTTCTTT.

The chain is built from TRBV11-1 and TRBJ2-2; no definite D call. CDR1 is SGHAT and CDR2 is FQDESV in the germline V gene (reference sequence). The CDR3 is 15 amino acids. The V end was cut by 0 bases, the J end by 3 bases, with 8 bases between. The CDR3 loop is CASSLAGLDTGELFF. Here the CDR3 DNA reads TGTGCCAGCAGCTTAGCAGGGCTGGACACCGGGGAGCTGTTTTTT.

The chain joins TRBV15 to TRBJ2-1; D perhaps matches TRBD2 (5 bases). Trimming left V 5 bases short and J 7 bases short, with 12 bases between. CDR1 is LNHNV, CDR2 YYDKDF, per germline (reference sequence). This CDR3 contains 13 residues. CDR3 in amino acids: CATSGSRVNEQFF. DNA for the CDR3: TGTGCCACCAGCGGGTCGAGGGTGAATGAGCAGTTCTTC.

The chain recombines TRBV28 with TRBJ1-1; D not resolved. Trimming took off 1 base at V and 5 bases at J, with 11 bases between the two ends. From germline, CDR1 is MDHEN and CDR2 SYDVKM. This CDR3 spans 14 amino acids. The CDR3 here is CASSLYSARTEAFF. The DNA of the CDR3 is TGTGCCAGCAGTTTATATTCGGCCAGGACTGAAGCTTTCTTT.

The V gene is TRBV2, the J gene TRBJ1-4; D perhaps matches TRBD1 (5 bases). Germline V gene lookup returns CDR1 SNHLY and CDR2 FYNNEI. The CDR3 covers 13 residues. The V end was cut by 7 bases, the J end by 8 bases, with 14 bases between. This CDR3 reads CASNAGPKEKLFF. CDR3 DNA: TGTGCCAGCAACGCAGGGCCCAAGGAAAAACTGTTTTTT. The whole variable domain, filled in from reference TRBV2 and TRBJ1-4, reads EPEVTQTPSHQVTQMGQEVILRCVPISNHLYFYWYRQILGQKVEFLVSFYNNEISEKSEIFDDQFSVERPDGSNFTLKIRSTKLEDSAMYFCASNAGPKEKLFFGSGTQLSVL.

This clone appeared a few times. CDR3 bases: TGTGCCATCAGTATCGGGACAGGGGGCACTGAAGCTTTCTTT. Translated, it gives CAISIGTGGTEAFF. The chain employs TRBV10-3 and TRBJ1-1; 11 positions match TRBD1. Trimming at V came to 5 bases and at J to 4 bases, leaving 3 bases not matched to a gene. The germline gives CDR1 ENHRY, CDR2 SYGVKD. This CDR3 is 14 amino acids long.

This chain joins TRBV7-8 and TRBJ1-1; D call uncertain. CDR1 and CDR2 (germline): SGHVS, FQNEAQ. V was shortened by 1 base and J by 0 bases, with 12 bases between the two germline ends. The CDR3 spans 16 residues. The CDR3 reads CASSLDPGAMNTEAFF. CDR3 coding DNA: TGTGCCAGCAGCTTAGATCCAGGTGCCATGAACACTGAAGCTTTCTTT.

This chain connects TRBV27 to TRBJ2-1; 7 bases map to TRBD2. V was pared by 0 bases and J by 10 bases, with 6 bases of the junction left unmatched. Looked up from germline, CDR1 is MNHEY and CDR2 is SMNVEV (reference sequence). The CDR3 consists of 14 residues. The CDR3 sequence: CASSLSTPGLEQFF. CDR3 DNA sequence: TGTGCCAGCAGTTTATCTACTCCGGGACTAGAGCAGTTCTTC.

V usage is TRBV30 and J usage is TRBJ1-1; D uncertain. V dropped 3 bases and J dropped 4 bases, with 6 bases sitting between them. The CDR3 has 11 residues. Germline values: CDR1 GTSNPN, CDR2 SVGIG (reference sequence). For the CDR3, the DNA is TGTGCCTGGAGCGGTTTCACTGAAGCTTTCTTT. This codes for CAWSGFTEAFF.

The V call is TRBV7-8, the J call TRBJ1-1; D is unclear. Germline V gene data show CDR1 as SGHVS and CDR2 as FQNEAQ. The CDR3 loop spans 14 amino acids. V was pared by 1 base and J by 3 bases, with 9 bases between. CDR3 DNA: TGTGCCAGCAGCTTAGACCGGTTGGACACTGAAGCTTTCTTT. Residues: CASSLDRLDTEAFF.

This sequence joins TRBV11-2 and TRBJ1-2, with 10 nucleotides matching TRBD1. The CDR3 loop spans 15 amino acids. Per germline, CDR1 SGHAT and CDR2 FQNNGV. Unmatched junction bases numbered 12, after V lost 6 bases and J lost 8 bases. In DNA form, the CDR3 reads TGTGCCAGCAGTGTGCGACAGGGGGCAATCGGCGGCTACACCTTC. Amino acid sequence: CASSVRQGAIGGYTF.

V and J are TRBV5-1 and TRBJ2-7; D not certain. The CDR3 length is 13 residues. CDR1 and CDR2 (germline): SGHRS, YFSETQ. V lost 1 base to trimming and J lost 1 base, with 6 bases between them. The CDR3: CASSLYSSYEQYF. CDR3 DNA: TGCGCCAGCAGCTTGTACAGTTCCTACGAGCAGTACTTC.

V is TRBV4-2 and J is TRBJ2-1, with a tentative D call TRBD2 (5 bases). Germline V CDR1 and CDR2: LGHNA, YNFKEQ. Trimming took off 1 base at V and 2 bases at J, with 9 bases between the two ends. CDR3 length equals 15 residues. CDR3 in amino acids: CASSQGEGPYNEQFF. DNA for the CDR3: TGTGCCAGCAGCCAAGGTGAGGGCCCCTACAATGAGCAGTTCTTC.

This clone is a singleton in its sample. The chain's CDR3 is CASSPSGSGYEQYF. The CDR3 DNA is TGCGCCAGCAGTCCTAGCGGGAGTGGGTACGAGCAGTACTTC. This rearrangement joins TRBV5-1 to TRBJ2-7; 10 bases match TRBD2. Germline assignment: CDR1 SGHRS and CDR2 YFSETQ. Unmatched junction bases numbered 6, after V lost 5 bases and J lost 4 bases. CDR3 length: 14 amino acids.

V and J are TRBV27 and TRBJ2-5; TRBD2 matches 7 bases. The V gene's germline CDR1 is MNHEY and CDR2 SMNVEV (reference sequence). This CDR3 spans 17 amino acids. V lost 5 bases and J lost 5; bases outside the gene matches: 17. Written as DNA, the CDR3 is TGTGCCAGCAGTCGGGGACCGGGGGAGGGCGGAGAGGAGACCCAGTACTTC. Translated, it gives CASSRGPGEGGEETQYF.

The chain employs TRBV24-1 and TRBJ2-3; the match to TRBD2 covers 11 bases. CDR3 size: 15 residues. J was trimmed by 2 bases and V by 6 bases; bases with no gene match: 3. Germline-derived CDR1 and CDR2 are KGHDR and SFDVKD. The CDR3 reads CATSPGLADTDTQYF. CDR3 sequence (DNA): TGTGCCACCAGTCCGGGACTAGCGGACACAGATACGCAGTATTTT.

The rearrangement links TRBV6-5 to TRBJ2-2, with 8 bases that match TRBD1. This CDR3 is built from 16 residues. Trimming took 0 bases from V and 5 from J; bases not matched to a gene: 5. Germline CDR1 is MNHEY and CDR2 is SVGAGI. The CDR3: CASSYSNRGSTGELFF. As DNA, the CDR3 is TGTGCCAGCAGTTACTCGAACAGGGGGTCGACCGGGGAGCTGTTTTTT.

The V and J genes are TRBV27 and TRBJ1-5; 8 nucleotides align to TRBD1. Germline-derived CDR1 and CDR2 are MNHEY and SMNVEV (reference sequence). CDR3 length: 15 amino acids. Unmatched junction bases numbered 8, after V lost 0 bases and J lost 10 bases. The CDR3 region is CASSLSAGGGNPQHF. CDR3 nucleotide sequence: TGTGCCAGCAGTTTATCGGCAGGGGGCGGGAATCCCCAGCATTTT.

This clone was seen a single time. Other DNA sequences within the sample encode an identical CDR3. The CDR3 sequence: CATSDLAANYGYTF. The CDR3 DNA reads TGTGCCACCAGTGATTTGGCAGCTAACTATGGCTACACCTTC. The chain couples TRBV24-1 to TRBJ1-2; unclear D gene. Trimming shortened V by 0 bases and J by 0 bases, and 4 bases separated the two germline ends. This CDR3 comprises 14 residues. Germline assignment: CDR1 KGHDR and CDR2 SFDVKD.

The chain couples TRBV27 to TRBJ1-5; 8 bases align to TRBD1. The CDR3 totals 16 residues. The V and J ends lost 7 bases and 5 bases, in that order; junction bases with no gene match: 13. CDR1 MNHEY and CDR2 SMNVEV come from the germline V gene (reference sequence). The CDR3 nucleotides are TGTGCCAGCAAATTACAGGGGGAGAGGGACGATCAGCCCCAGCATTTT. This translates into CASKLQGERDDQPQHF.

V usage is TRBV2 and J usage is TRBJ1-1, with D unclear. Germline V CDR1 and CDR2: SNHLY, FYNNEI. This CDR3 region has 15 residues. Trimming took off 6 bases at V and 0 bases at J, with 14 bases between the two ends. CDR3: CASSKVGSVNTEAFF. CDR3 DNA sequence: TGTGCCAGCAGCAAGGTAGGGTCGGTGAACACTGAAGCTTTCTTT.

The chain recombines TRBV18 with TRBJ1-2; 7 bases align to TRBD1. Germline values: CDR1 KGHSH, CDR2 LQKENI. Trimming at V came to 6 bases and at J to 3 bases, leaving 16 bases not matched to a gene. This CDR3 contains 17 residues. CDR3: CASSQRTGWDDDYGYTF. The CDR3 DNA sequence: TGTGCCAGCTCGCAGAGGACAGGATGGGACGATGACTATGGCTACACCTTC.

The genes are TRBV9 and TRBJ1-3; D might be TRBD1 (5 bases). Germline CDR1 is SGDLS and CDR2 is YYNGEE. With 2 bases removed from V and 0 bases from J, the gap between germline ends came to 12 bases. The CDR3 loop spans 16 amino acids. CDR3 sequence (DNA): TGTGCCAGCAGCGTGATGGACACCCGCTCTGGAAACACCATATATTTT. Its protein is CASSVMDTRSGNTIYF.